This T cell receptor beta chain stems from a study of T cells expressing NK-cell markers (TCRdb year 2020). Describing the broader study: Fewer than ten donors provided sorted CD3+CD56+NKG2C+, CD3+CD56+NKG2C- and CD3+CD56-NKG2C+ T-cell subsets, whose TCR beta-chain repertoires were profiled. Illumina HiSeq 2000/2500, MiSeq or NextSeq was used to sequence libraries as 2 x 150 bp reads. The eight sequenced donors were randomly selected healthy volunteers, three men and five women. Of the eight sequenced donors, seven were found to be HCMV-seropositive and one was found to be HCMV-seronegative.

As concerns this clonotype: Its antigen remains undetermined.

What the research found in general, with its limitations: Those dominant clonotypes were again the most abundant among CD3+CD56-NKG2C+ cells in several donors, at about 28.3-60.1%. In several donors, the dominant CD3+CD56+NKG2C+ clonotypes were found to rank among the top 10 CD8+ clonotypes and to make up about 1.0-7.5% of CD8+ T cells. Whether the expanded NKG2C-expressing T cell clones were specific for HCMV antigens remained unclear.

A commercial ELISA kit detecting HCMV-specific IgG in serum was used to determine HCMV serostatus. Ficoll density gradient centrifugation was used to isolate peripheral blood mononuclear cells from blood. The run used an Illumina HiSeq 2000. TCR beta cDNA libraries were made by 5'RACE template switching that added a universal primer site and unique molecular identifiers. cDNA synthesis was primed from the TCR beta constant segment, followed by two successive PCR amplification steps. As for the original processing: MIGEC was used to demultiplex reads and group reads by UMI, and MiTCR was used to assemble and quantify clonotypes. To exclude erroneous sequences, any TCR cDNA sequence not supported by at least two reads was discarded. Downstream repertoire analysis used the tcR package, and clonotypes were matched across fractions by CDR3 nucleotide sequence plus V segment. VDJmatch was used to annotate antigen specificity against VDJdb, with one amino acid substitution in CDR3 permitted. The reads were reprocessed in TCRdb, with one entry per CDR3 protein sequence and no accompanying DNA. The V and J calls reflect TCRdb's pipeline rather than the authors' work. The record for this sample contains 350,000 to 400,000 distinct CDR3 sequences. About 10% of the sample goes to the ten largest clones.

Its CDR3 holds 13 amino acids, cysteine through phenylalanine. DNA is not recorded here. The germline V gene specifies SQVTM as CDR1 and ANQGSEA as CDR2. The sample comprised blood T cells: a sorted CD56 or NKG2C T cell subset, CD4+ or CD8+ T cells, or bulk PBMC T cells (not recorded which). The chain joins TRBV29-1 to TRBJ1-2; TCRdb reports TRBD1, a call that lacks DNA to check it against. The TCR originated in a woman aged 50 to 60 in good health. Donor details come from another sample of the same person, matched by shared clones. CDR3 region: CSVDGTGPYGYTF.